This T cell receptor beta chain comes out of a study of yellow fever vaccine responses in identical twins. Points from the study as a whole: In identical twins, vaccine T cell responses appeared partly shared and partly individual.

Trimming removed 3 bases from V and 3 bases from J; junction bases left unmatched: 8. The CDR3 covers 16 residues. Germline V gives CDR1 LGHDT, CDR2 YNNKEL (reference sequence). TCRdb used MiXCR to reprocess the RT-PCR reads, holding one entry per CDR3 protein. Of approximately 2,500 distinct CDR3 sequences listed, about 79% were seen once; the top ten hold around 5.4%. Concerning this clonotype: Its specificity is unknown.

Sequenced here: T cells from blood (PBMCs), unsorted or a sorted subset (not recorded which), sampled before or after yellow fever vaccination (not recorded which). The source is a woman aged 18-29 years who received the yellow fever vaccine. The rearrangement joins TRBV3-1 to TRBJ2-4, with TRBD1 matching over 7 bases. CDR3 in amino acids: CASSHLTDRDKNIQYF. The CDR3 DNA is TGTGCCAGCAGCCACCTTACCGACAGGGACAAAAACATTCAGTACTTC.